Listed here are 2 T cell receptor beta chains from one sample, sequenced in a study of blood T cell repertoires in COVID-19. Assay: immunoSEQ multiplex PCR; the TCRdb copy retains only in-frame clones and omits some. Among around 450,000 clones listed, roughly 87% were seen once. Material: PBMCs or T cells enriched from blood (not recorded which). These receptors all stem from a man younger than 35 who had recovered from COVID-19.

This sequence joins TRBV7-2 and TRBJ2-5; possibly TRBD1 for D (6 bases). This CDR3 spans 13 amino acids. Looked up from germline, CDR1 is SGHTA and CDR2 is FQGNSA. Trimming removed 3 bases from V and 5 bases from J, with 10 bases in between. The CDR3 here is CASSFTGPETQYF. CDR3 coding DNA: TGTGCCAGCAGCTTTACAGGGCCGGAGACCCAGTACTTC.

V gene TRBV28 combines with J gene TRBJ1-4; a weak D match, TRBD1 (5 bases). The germline V gene encodes CDR1 MDHEN and CDR2 SYDVKM. Trimming cost V 2 bases and J 7 bases, with 20 bases left between them. This CDR3 has 17 residues. The CDR3 reads CASSLGLRQGQGEKLFF. The CDR3 coding sequence is TGTGCCAGCAGTTTAGGTTTGCGGCAGGGCCAGGGTGAAAAACTGTTTTTT.